These 12 T cell receptor beta chains were sequenced from one sample in a study of cytomegalovirus exposure and HLA in healthy donors. Sequenced by immunoSEQ multiplex PCR; TCRdb stores in-frame clones only, minus some. The sample has roughly 57,000 clones, 93% seen once. Sequencing was performed on PBMCs. These receptors were collected from a woman between 18 and 29 years old in good health and CMV-seropositive.

The V and J genes are TRBV10-3 and TRBJ1-2; 8 nucleotides agree with TRBD1. This CDR3 has 16 residues. Germline V gives CDR1 ENHRY, CDR2 SYGVKD. V gave up 0 bases and J gave up 4 bases; unmatched junction bases: 7. The CDR3 bases are TGTGCCATCAGTGAGTCTACAGGGGGTATCGGCTATGGCTACACCTTC. As protein: CAISESTGGIGYGYTF.

This clone was observed a few times. The chain has TRBV7-6 and TRBJ2-1, with D uncertain. Trimming left V 1 base short and J 0 bases short, with 7 bases between. Germline lookup yields CDR1 SGHVS and CDR2 FNYEAQ. The CDR3 loop spans 15 amino acids. CDR3 amino acids: CASSLGVSSYNEQFF. The CDR3 region has the DNA TGTGCCAGCAGCTTAGGCGTGAGCTCCTACAATGAGCAGTTCTTC.

This chain connects TRBV7-2 to TRBJ1-2, with D possibly TRBD1 on 5 matching bases. The germline CDR1 and CDR2 sequences are SGHTA and FQGNSA. The CDR3 totals 13 residues. The ends were cut back, 5 bases at V and 4 bases at J, with 11 bases in the middle. The CDR3: CASSAGGTYGYTF. The CDR3 nucleotides are TGTGCCAGCAGCGCCGGCGGGACCTATGGCTACACCTTC.

The chain uses TRBV10-3 and TRBJ2-7, with D unclear. V gave up 5 bases and J gave up 2 bases, with 19 bases separating them. The CDR3 runs 16 residues. CDR1 and CDR2 from the germline V gene are ENHRY and SYGVKD. CDR3 nucleotides: TGTGCCATCAGTCCCCCCCCAGGCCAAAAGACCTACGAGCAGTACTTC. Encoded protein: CAISPPPGQKTYEQYF.

This rearrangement joins TRBV28 to TRBJ2-7; 7 positions match TRBD1. Trimming removed 3 bases from V and 0 bases from J; junction bases left unmatched: 17. CDR1 and CDR2 (germline): MDHEN, SYDVKM. The CDR3 sequence is 19 residues long. The CDR3 loop is CASSFPPRVTRQGSYEQYF. The CDR3 DNA reads as TGTGCCAGCAGTTTCCCTCCCAGGGTTACTCGACAGGGCTCCTACGAGCAGTACTTC.

The rearrangement links TRBV5-4 to TRBJ2-7, with 9 bases identical to TRBD1. The CDR3 has 13 amino acids. Germline values: CDR1 SGHNT, CDR2 YYREEE (reference sequence). J gave up 8 bases and V 6 bases, and 9 bases lay outside the gene matches. CDR3 DNA sequence: TGTGCCAGCAATGAGGGACAGGGCCAGAAGCAGTACTTC. This sequence encodes CASNEGQGQKQYF. Full variable domain (missing parts from reference TRBV5-4 and TRBJ2-7): ETGVTQSPTHLIKTRGQQVTLRCSSQSGHNTVSWYQQALGQGPQFIFQYYREEENGRGNFPPRFSGLQFPNYSSELNVNALELDDSALYLCASNEGQGQKQYFGPGTRLTVT.

This clone came up a few times. V usage is TRBV11-2 and J usage is TRBJ1-4; 7 positions match TRBD1. Losses at the gene ends were 7 bases for V and 4 bases for J; bases not matched to a gene: 9. Per the germline V gene, CDR1 is SGHAT and CDR2 is FQNNGV. This CDR3 has 15 amino acids. The CDR3 DNA reads TGTGCCAGCACCCTCTCGACAGGGCGTAATGAAAAACTGTTTTTT. Protein product: CASTLSTGRNEKLFF.

CDR3 nucleotides: TGTGCCAGCAGTGGAGAAGCGGGGGGCACAGATACGCAGTATTTT. Its translation: CASSGEAGGTDTQYF. The chain has TRBV2 and TRBJ2-3, with TRBD2 matching 8 bases. From germline, CDR1 is SNHLY and CDR2 FYNNEI. The CDR3 is 15 residues long. V shed 4 bases and J 1 base; nucleotides not matched to a gene: 4.

This clone was seen a handful of times. The chain links TRBV12-5 to TRBJ1-5, with D possibly matching TRBD1 (6 bases). Germline V gives CDR1 LGHNT, CDR2 FRNRAP. This CDR3 is 16 amino acids long. V lost 5 bases and J lost 1, with 15 bases in between. The CDR3 sequence is CASGNRRDTSNQPQHF. The DNA of the CDR3 is TGTGCTAGTGGTAACCGCCGGGACACAAGCAATCAGCCCCAGCATTTT.

V and J are TRBV27 and TRBJ2-7; 7 positions match TRBD1. The germline CDR1 and CDR2 sequences are MNHEY and SMNVEV (reference sequence). The J segment lost 3 bases and the V segment lost 8 bases, leaving 7 bases of the junction unmatched. The CDR3 runs 13 residues. The CDR3 DNA reads TGTGCCAGCGGACGACAGGGCCACTACGAGCAGTACTTC. Residues: CASGRQGHYEQYF.

The rearrangement uses TRBV7-2 and TRBJ2-7, with D tentatively TRBD1 (5 bases). Per germline, CDR1 SGHTA and CDR2 FQGNSA. CDR3 size: 14 residues. The germline V and J ends were trimmed by 5 bases and 0 bases, with 11 bases remaining between them. This CDR3 reads CASSRTGSSYEQYF. The CDR3 DNA is TGTGCCAGCAGCCGTACAGGTAGCTCCTACGAGCAGTACTTC.

A note on this clone: This same CDR3 is encoded by further DNA sequences in the sample. This chain links TRBV15 with TRBJ1-6; D remains ambiguous. The CDR3 is 12 amino acids. Germline CDR1 and CDR2: LNHNV and YYDKDF (reference sequence). V lost 1 base and J 8 bases, leaving 3 bases between the germline ends. The CDR3 nucleotides are TGTGCCACCAGCAGAGTAGATTCACCCCTCCACTTT. It codes for CATSRVDSPLHF.